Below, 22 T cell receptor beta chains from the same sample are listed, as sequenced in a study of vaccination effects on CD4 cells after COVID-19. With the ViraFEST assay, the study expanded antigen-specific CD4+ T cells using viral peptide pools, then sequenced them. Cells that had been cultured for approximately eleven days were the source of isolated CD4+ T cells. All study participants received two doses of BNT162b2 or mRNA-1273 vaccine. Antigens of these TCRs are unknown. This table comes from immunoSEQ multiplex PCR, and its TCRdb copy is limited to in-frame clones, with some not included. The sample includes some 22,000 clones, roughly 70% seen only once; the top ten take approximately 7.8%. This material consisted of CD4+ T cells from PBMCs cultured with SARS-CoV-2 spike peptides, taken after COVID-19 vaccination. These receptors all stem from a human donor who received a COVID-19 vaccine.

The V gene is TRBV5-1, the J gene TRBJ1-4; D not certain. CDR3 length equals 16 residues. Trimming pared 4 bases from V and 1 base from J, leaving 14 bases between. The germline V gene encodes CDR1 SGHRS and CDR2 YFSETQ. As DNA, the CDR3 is TGCGCCAGCAGCCCCTTTGCTAGTGGAACTAATGAAAAACTGTTTTTT. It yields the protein CASSPFASGTNEKLFF.

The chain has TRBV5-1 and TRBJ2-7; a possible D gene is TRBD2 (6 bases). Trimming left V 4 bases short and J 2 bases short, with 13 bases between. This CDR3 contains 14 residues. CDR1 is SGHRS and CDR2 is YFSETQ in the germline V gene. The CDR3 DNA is TGCGCCAGCAGCCACGGGGACTCCCCCTACGAGCAGTACTTC. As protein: CASSHGDSPYEQYF.

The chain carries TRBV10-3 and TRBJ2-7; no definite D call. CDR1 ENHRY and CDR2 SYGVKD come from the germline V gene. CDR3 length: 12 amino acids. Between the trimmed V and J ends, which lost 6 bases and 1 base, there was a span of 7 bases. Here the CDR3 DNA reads TGTGCCATCAGACGTGGATCCTACGAGCAGTACTTC. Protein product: CAIRRGSYEQYF.

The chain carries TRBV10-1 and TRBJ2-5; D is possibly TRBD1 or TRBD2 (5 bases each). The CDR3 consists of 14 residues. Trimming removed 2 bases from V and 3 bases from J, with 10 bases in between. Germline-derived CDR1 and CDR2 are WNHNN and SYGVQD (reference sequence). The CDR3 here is CASSEMGREETQYF. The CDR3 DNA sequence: TGCGCCAGCAGTGAGATGGGACGAGAAGAGACCCAGTACTTC.

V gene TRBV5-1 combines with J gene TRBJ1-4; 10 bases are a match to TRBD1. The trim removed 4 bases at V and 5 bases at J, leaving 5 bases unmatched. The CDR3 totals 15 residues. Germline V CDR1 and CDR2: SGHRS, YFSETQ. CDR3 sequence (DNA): TGCGCCAGCAGCCAGGCGGGACAGGGGAATGAAAAACTGTTTTTT. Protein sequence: CASSQAGQGNEKLFF.

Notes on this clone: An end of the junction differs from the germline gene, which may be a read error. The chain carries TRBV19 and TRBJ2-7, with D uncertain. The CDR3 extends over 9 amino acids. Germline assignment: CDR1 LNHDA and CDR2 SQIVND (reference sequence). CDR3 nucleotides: TGTGCCAGTAACGCGGCTCGGTGCTTC. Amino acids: CASNAARCF.

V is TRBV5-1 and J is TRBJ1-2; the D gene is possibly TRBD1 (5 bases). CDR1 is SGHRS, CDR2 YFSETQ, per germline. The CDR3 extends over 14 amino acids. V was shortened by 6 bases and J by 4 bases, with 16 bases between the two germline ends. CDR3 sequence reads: CASTQDTRVYGYTF. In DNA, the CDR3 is TGCGCCAGCACCCAGGACACGAGGGTCTATGGCTACACCTTC.

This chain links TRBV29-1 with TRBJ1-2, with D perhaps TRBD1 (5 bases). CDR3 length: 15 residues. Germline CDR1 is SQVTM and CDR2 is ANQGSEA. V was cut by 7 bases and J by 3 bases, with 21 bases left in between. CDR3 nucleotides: TGCAGCGCCGGAGGGACGGTAGGAGGGGACTATGGCTACACCTTC. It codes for CSAGGTVGGDYGYTF.

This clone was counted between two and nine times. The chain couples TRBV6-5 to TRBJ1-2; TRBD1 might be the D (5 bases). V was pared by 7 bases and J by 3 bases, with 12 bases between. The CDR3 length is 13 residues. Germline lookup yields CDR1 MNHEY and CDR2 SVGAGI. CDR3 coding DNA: TGTGCCAGCAAGATGGGGGAGGACTATGGCTACACCTTC. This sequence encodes CASKMGEDYGYTF.

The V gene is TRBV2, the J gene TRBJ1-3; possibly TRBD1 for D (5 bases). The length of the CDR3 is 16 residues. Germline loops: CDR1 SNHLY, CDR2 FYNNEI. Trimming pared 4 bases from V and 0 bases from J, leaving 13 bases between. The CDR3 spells CASSVEGPFSGNTIYF. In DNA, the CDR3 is TGTGCCAGCAGTGTAGAGGGACCGTTCTCTGGAAACACCATATATTTT.

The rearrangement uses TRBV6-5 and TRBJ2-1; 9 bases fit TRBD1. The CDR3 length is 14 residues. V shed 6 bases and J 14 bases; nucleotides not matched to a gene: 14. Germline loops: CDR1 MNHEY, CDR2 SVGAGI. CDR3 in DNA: TGTGCCAGCAGATCCGGGACAGGGAGCTTAAGTGAGTTCTTC. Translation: CASRSGTGSLSEFF.

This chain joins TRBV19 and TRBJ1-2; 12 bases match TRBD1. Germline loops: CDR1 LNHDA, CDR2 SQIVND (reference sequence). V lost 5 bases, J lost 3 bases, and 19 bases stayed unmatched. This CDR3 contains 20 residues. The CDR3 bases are TGTGCCAGTAGTGCCCCGCGCGGGGACAGGGGGCGTCATGGGTACTATGGCTACACCTTC. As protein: CASSAPRGDRGRHGYYGYTF.

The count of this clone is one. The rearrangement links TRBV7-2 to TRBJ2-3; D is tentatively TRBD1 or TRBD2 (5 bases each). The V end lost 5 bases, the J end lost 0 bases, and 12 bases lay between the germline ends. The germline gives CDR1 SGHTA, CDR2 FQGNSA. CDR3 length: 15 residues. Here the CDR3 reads CASSRDGVSTDTQYF. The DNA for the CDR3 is TGTGCCAGCAGCAGGGACGGGGTTAGCACAGATACGCAGTATTTT.

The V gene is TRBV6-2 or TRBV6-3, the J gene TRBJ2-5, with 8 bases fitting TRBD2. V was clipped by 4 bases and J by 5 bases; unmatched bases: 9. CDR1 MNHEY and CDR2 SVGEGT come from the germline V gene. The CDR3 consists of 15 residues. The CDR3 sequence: CASSFMRGASETQYF. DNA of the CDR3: TGTGCCAGCAGTTTTATGCGGGGGGCTTCCGAGACCCAGTACTTC.

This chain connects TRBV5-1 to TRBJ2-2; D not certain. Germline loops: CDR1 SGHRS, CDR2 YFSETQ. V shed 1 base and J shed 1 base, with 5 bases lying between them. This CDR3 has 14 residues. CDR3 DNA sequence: TGCGCCAGCAGCTTGTCTCTGAACACCGGGGAGCTGTTTTTT. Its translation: CASSLSLNTGELFF.

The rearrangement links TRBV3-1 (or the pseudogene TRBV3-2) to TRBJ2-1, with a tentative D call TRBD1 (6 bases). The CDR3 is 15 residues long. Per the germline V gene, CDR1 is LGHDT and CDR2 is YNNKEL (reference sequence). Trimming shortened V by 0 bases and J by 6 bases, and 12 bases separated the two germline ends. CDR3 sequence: CASSQDTVRGNEQFF. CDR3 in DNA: TGTGCCAGCAGCCAAGATACGGTCAGGGGCAATGAGCAGTTCTTC.

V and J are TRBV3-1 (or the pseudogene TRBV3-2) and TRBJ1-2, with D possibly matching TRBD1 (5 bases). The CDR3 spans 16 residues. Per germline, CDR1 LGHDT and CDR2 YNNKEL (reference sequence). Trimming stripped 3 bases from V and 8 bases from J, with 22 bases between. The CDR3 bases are TGTGCCAGCAGCCAGGGGGACGGAGGAAATCTCTTGGGCTACACCTTC. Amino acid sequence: CASSQGDGGNLLGYTF.

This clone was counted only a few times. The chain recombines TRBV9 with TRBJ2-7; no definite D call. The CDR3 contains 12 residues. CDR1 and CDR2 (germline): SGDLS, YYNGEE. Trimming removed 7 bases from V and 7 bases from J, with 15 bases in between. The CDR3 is CASGIFLGEQYF. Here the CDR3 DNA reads TGTGCCAGCGGAATATTCTTGGGGGAGCAGTACTTC. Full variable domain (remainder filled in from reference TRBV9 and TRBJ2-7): DSGVTQTPKHLITATGQRVTLRCSPRSGDLSVYWYQQSLDQGLQFLIQYYNGEERAKGNILERFSAQQFPDLHSELNLSSLELGDSALYFCASGIFLGEQYFGPGTRLTVT.

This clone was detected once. Written as DNA, the CDR3 is TGTGCCAGCAGCGGGGGACTAGCCTACAATGAGCAGTTCTTC. Protein: CASSGGLAYNEQFF. J is TRBJ2-1 and V is TRBV9, with 8 bases lining up with TRBD2. Trimming took 3 bases from V and 2 from J; bases not matched to a gene: 1. Germline CDR1 SGDLS, CDR2 YYNGEE. This CDR3 is 14 amino acids long.

Here the CDR3 reads CASSSGQETDTQYF. Here the CDR3 DNA reads TGCGCCAGCAGCTCGGGACAAGAAACAGATACGCAGTATTTT. The chain carries TRBV5-1 and TRBJ2-3, with a tentative D call TRBD1 (6 bases). This CDR3 has 14 residues. Trimming cost V 3 bases and J 3 bases, with 11 bases left between them. The germline V gene has CDR1 SGHRS and CDR2 YFSETQ.

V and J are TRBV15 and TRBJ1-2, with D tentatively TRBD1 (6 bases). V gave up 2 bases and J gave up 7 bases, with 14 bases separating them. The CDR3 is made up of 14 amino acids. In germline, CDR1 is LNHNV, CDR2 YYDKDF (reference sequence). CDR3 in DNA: TGTGCCACCAGCAGATACCCAGGGGCGCGTGGCTACACCTTC. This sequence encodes CATSRYPGARGYTF.

The CDR3 protein is CASSGPGLAGVWYEQFF. The DNA of the CDR3 is TGTGCCAGCAGCGGGCCGGGACTAGCGGGAGTTTGGTATGAGCAGTTCTTC. V and J are TRBV7-8 and TRBJ2-1; 14 bases agree with TRBD2. CDR3 size: 17 residues. Losses at the gene ends were 5 bases for V and 8 bases for J; bases not matched to a gene: 11. CDR1 and CDR2 (germline): SGHVS, FQNEAQ.